These T cell receptor beta chains were read from a single sample in a study of beta chain features in type 1 diabetes. TCRdb keeps only in-frame clones here, not all; method: immunoSEQ multiplex PCR. The profile shows around 130,000 clones, around 8.8% of them singletons. Material: central memory CD4+ T cells from blood. The receptors derive from a man between 25 and 39 years old with type 1 diabetes. Each CDR3 is given with its conserved first and last residue. The order of the fields is V gene, J gene, D gene, clone size, CDR3 DNA, CDR3 protein. D genes are given only for firm matches. For some rows the clone size is stated as once, few or many, or as a class when expanded; others skip it.

TRBV5-1	TRBJ2-7	-	-	TGCGCCAGCAGCGGCCAGGGGAATTCGGACGAGCAGTACTTC	CASSGQGNSDEQYF
TRBV2	TRBJ1-5	-	few	TGTGCCAGCAGTGAAAGAGGGGGTAGCAATCAGCCCCAGCATTTT	CASSERGGSNQPQHF
TRBV30	TRBJ2-5	-	-	TGTGCCTGGAGCGCGTCAGGGTTATATCGAGAGACCCAGTACTTC	CAWSASGLYRETQYF
TRBV2	TRBJ2-3	-	few	TGTGCCAGCAGTGACAGGCGCACAGATACGCAGTATTTT	CASSDRRTDTQYF
TRBV5-1	TRBJ2-5	TRBD2	-	TGCGCCAGCAGTGGGGGAGCGGGGGCCCAAGAGACCCAGTACTTC	CASSGGAGAQETQYF
TRBV29-1	TRBJ2-3	TRBD2	few	TGCAGCGTTTTCGGACTAGCGGGAAGCACAGATACGCAGTATTTT	CSVFGLAGSTDTQYF
TRBV7-9	TRBJ1-1	-	few	TGTGCCAGCAGCGCGTGGGCTGAAAAGACTGAAGCTTTCTTT	CASSAWAEKTEAFF
TRBV29-1	TRBJ2-7	-	few	TGCAGCGTTGGCGCGTTCTACGAGCAGTACTTC	CSVGAFYEQYF
TRBV7-2	TRBJ1-6	-	few	TGTGCCAGCAGCTTAGTGGGGATGGGGGGTAATTCACCCCTCCACTTT	CASSLVGMGGNSPLHF
TRBV7-2	TRBJ2-3	TRBD2	few	TGTGCCAGCAGGACTAGCGGGGGCACAGATACGCAGTATTTT	CASRTSGGTDTQYF
TRBV10-3	TRBJ2-1	TRBD2	few	TGTGCCATCAGTGCCCCCCTAGGCGGGGGAGATGAGCAGTTCTTC	CAISAPLGGGDEQFF
TRBV7-2	TRBJ2-3	-	few	TGTGCCAGCTTCCGGGGAGCACTCACAGATACGCAGTATTTT	CASFRGALTDTQYF
TRBV7-2	TRBJ1-6	-	-	TGTGCCAGCAGCCGGGAGGGGGTCTCCCTCCACTTT	CASSREGVSLHF
TRBV10-3	TRBJ2-5	-	few	TGTGCCATCAGTGGGGGACAACAAGAGACCCAGTACTTC	CAISGGQQETQYF
TRBV4-3	TRBJ1-5	-	few	TGCGCCAGCAGCCTAAGGAGGGATAGCAATCAGCCCCAGCATTTT	CASSLRRDSNQPQHF
TRBV5-6	TRBJ2-6	TRBD1	-	TGTGCCAGCAGCTTTTTTGGGACAGCAACTGACTCTGGGGCCAACGTCCTGACTTTC	CASSFFGTATDSGANVLTF
TRBV7-9	TRBJ2-3	-	-	TGTGCCAGCAGCTTAGCCGTGGAGACAGATACGCAGTATTTT	CASSLAVETDTQYF
TRBV7-9	TRBJ1-4	TRBD1	many	TGTGCCAGCAACAGGGGAGAAGGAACTAATGAAAAACTGTTTTTT	CASNRGEGTNEKLFF
TRBV11-3	TRBJ1-1	-	-	TGTGCCAGCAGTCACGACAGGAACACTGAAGCTTTCTTT	CASSHDRNTEAFF
TRBV12-5	TRBJ1-5	TRBD1	few	TGTGCTAGTGGTTTCCCCCGAGGGGGCAGACAGCCCCAGCATTTT	CASGFPRGGRQPQHF
TRBV19	TRBJ1-4	-	-	TGTGCCAGCCGACCCCTGGACAGTTCAACTAATGAAAAACTGTTTTTT	CASRPLDSSTNEKLFF
TRBV2	TRBJ1-6	TRBD1	-	TGTGCCAGCAGTGAACTTGGACAGGGGGAGTCACCCCTCCACTTT	CASSELGQGESPLHF
TRBV7-9	TRBJ1-5	-	many	TGTGCCAGTCAGCTTACCGGGAGCAATCAGCCCCAGCATTTT	CASQLTGSNQPQHF
TRBV7-2	TRBJ2-7	-	few	TGTGCCAGCAGCCCCATGGGGGGGCCGGGGGAGCAGTACTTC	CASSPMGGPGEQYF
TRBV30	TRBJ2-3	-	few	TGTGCCTGGCCTCTCCGGGAGTCTACGCAGTATTTT	CAWPLRESTQYF
TRBV6-5	TRBJ2-3	-	-	TGTGCCAGCAGTTACTCGCCGGTGTTGGCAGATACGCAGTATTTT	CASSYSPVLADTQYF
TRBV5-1	TRBJ1-6	-	-	TGCGCCAGCAGCTCCGGACAGCCCTATTCACCCCTCCACTTT	CASSSGQPYSPLHF